This TCR beta chain was sequenced during a study of blood T cells in healthy people across ages. The study, taken as a whole, reports: TCR beta diversity correlated strongly with naive T cell percentage.

The V and J ends lost 6 bases and 0 bases, in that order; junction bases with no gene match: 12. Per the germline V gene, CDR1 is SQVTM and CDR2 is ANQGSEA. The CDR3 spans 18 residues. Notes on this clonotype: Antigen unknown.

A second roughly 6 to 11 cycle PCR used barcoded and J-beta primers. Using its own MiXCR run on the 5' RACE reads, TCRdb lists one record per CDR3 protein. The sample records some 900,000 distinct CDR3 sequences, about 44% being singletons. The receptor's source is a man aged 25 to 40 in good health. V gene TRBV29-1 combines with J gene TRBJ2-1; 12 bases fit TRBD2. The sequenced sample consisted of blood. The CDR3 DNA follows: TGCAGCGTGGGTCTAGCGGGGGGGCTCGGTAACTCCTACAATGAGCAGTTCTTC. Its translation is CSVGLAGGLGNSYNEQFF.